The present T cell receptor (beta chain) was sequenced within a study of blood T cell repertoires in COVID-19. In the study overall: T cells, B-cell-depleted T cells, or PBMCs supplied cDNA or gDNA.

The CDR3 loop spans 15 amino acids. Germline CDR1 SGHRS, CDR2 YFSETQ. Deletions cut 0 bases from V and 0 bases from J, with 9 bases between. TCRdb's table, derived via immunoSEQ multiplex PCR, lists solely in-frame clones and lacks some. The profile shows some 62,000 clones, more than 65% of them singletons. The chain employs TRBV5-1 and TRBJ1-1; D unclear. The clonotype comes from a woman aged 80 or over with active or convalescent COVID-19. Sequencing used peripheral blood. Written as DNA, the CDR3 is TGCGCCAGCAGCTTGGGTTTAGAAATGAACACTGAAGCTTTCTTT. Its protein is CASSLGLEMNTEAFF. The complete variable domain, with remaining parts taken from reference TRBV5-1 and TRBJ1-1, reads KAGVTQTPRYLIKTRGQQVTLSCSPISGHRSVSWYQQTPGQGLQFLFEYFSETQRNKGNFPGRFSGRQFSNSRSEMNVSTLELGDSALYLCASSLGLEMNTEAFFGQGTRLTVV.